The T cell receptor (beta chain) described here comes from a study of vaccination effects on CD4 cells after COVID-19. Study context: Participants completed two doses of the BNT162b2 or mRNA-1273 vaccine. The study's findings and limits: Cross-reaction with common cold coronaviruses was seen in only 1 of 255 vaccine-induced clones from healthy vaccinees.

CD4+ T cells were isolated after nine to ten days of culture. All vaccine recipients tested negative for nucleocapsid antibodies and had never contracted SARS-CoV-2 infection. Cultures received IL-2 medium that replaced half the medium on days 3 and 7. The data were produced by immunoSEQ multiplex PCR, yet TCRdb's version contains in-frame clones alone and is incomplete. The sample carries approximately 37,000 clones, 82% recorded once. Concerning this clone itself: What it binds is unknown.

This CDR3 region has 16 residues. Germline-derived CDR1 and CDR2 are LNHDA and SQIVND (reference sequence). Trimming cost V 6 bases and J 0 bases, with 12 bases left between them. The receptor was isolated from a human donor who received a COVID-19 vaccine. The sequenced sample was CD4+ T cells from PBMCs cultured without peptide, obtained before COVID-19 vaccination. The J gene is TRBJ1-6, the V gene TRBV19; D unclear. For the CDR3, the DNA is TGTGCCAGTAGGATCTACGGAAGCTCCTATAATTCACCCCTCCACTTT. This translates into CASRIYGSSYNSPLHF.